The 29 T cell receptor beta chains presented below share a single source sample, sequenced in a study of radiotherapy plus CTLA-4 blockade in lung cancer. TCRdb's table, derived via immunoSEQ multiplex PCR, lists solely in-frame clones and lacks some. The sample contains 90,000 to 100,000 clones, about four fifths of which appear only once. The material sequenced was peripheral blood, taken from a patient treated with radiotherapy plus ipilimumab. These receptors all come from a human donor with non-small cell lung cancer who had a partial response to radiotherapy plus ipilimumab. Some clones in this sample may be carry-over from other donors' samples.

The rearrangement joins TRBV18 to TRBJ2-5; D is unresolved. Germline loops: CDR1 KGHSH, CDR2 LQKENI. Between the trimmed V and J ends, which lost 5 bases and 4 bases, there was a span of 11 bases. The CDR3 contains 13 residues. The CDR3 loop is CASSSGRPETQYF. CDR3 nucleotides: TGTGCCAGCTCATCAGGCAGACCAGAGACCCAGTACTTC.

The chain uses TRBV18 and TRBJ1-1; possible D gene TRBD1, 5 bases. Trimming stripped 6 bases from V and 8 bases from J, with 22 bases between. The CDR3 runs to 15 residues. Per the germline V gene, CDR1 is KGHSH and CDR2 is LQKENI. The CDR3 sequence is CASSLGGSRGGEAFF. Here the CDR3 DNA reads TGTGCCAGCTCCCTCGGGGGATCACGGGGCGGGGAAGCTTTCTTT. Variable domain in full (rest from reference TRBV18 and TRBJ1-1): NAGVMQNPRHLVRRRGQEARLRCSPMKGHSHVYWYRQLPEEGLKFMVYLQKENIIDESGMPKERFSAEFPKEGPSILRIQQVVRGDSAAYFCASSLGGSRGGEAFFGQGTRLTVV.

This rearrangement joins TRBV10-3 to TRBJ1-2, with D possibly matching TRBD1 (6 bases). V dropped 5 bases and J dropped 4 bases, with 14 bases sitting between them. There are 14 residues in the CDR3. Per germline, CDR1 ENHRY and CDR2 SYGVKD. The CDR3 nucleotides are TGTGCCATCAGTCGAGCAGGGGAAGGCTATGGCTACACCTTC. Residues: CAISRAGEGYGYTF.

The chain employs TRBV7-3 and TRBJ2-3, with D maybe TRBD2 (6 bases). V was pared by 8 bases and J by 0 bases, with 12 bases between. CDR1 is SGHTA, CDR2 FQGTGA, per germline. The CDR3 is made up of 14 amino acids. The CDR3 sequence is CASAPGLSTDTQYF. In nucleotides, the CDR3 is TGTGCCAGCGCCCCGGGACTTAGCACAGATACGCAGTATTTT.

J is TRBJ1-2 and V is TRBV5-1; D is ambiguous. Trimming removed 3 bases at V and 1 base at J, with 10 bases between. CDR1 is SGHRS, CDR2 YFSETQ, per germline. The CDR3 is 14 amino acids. CDR3 bases: TGCGCCAGCAGCTCCTATACAGTTAACTATGGCTACACCTTC. It is translated as CASSSYTVNYGYTF.

The J gene is TRBJ2-7, the V gene TRBV28; D might be TRBD1 (6 bases). The V end was cut by 5 bases, the J end by 4 bases, with 9 bases between. Germline lookup yields CDR1 MDHEN and CDR2 SYDVKM. This CDR3 spans 12 amino acids. As DNA, the CDR3 is TGTGCCAGCAGTAGACAGGAGTACGAGCAGTACTTC. Translation gives CASSRQEYEQYF.

The sample holds a few counts of this clone. The J gene is TRBJ1-2, the V gene TRBV28; no clear D gene. This CDR3 has 14 amino acids. V lost 6 bases to trimming and J lost 6 bases, with 17 bases between them. Germline V gene sequence: CDR1 MDHEN, CDR2 SYDVKM. CDR3 in amino acids: CASRSRGLIHGYTF. The CDR3 DNA follows: TGTGCCAGCAGGTCCAGAGGGTTAATCCATGGCTACACCTTC.

The rearrangement links TRBV18 to TRBJ2-5; 11 nucleotides align to TRBD1. V lost 4 bases and J lost 4; bases outside the gene matches: 11. This CDR3 is 17 amino acids long. CDR1 and CDR2 from the germline V gene are KGHSH and LQKENI. The DNA for the CDR3 is TGTGCCAGCTCACTAGTAGCCGGACAGGGGGCAGGAGAGACCCAGTACTTC. It yields the protein CASSLVAGQGAGETQYF.

V usage is TRBV9 and J usage is TRBJ2-1; 13 bases map to TRBD2. Trimming at V came to 0 bases and at J to 10 bases, leaving 16 bases not matched to a gene. This CDR3 spans 19 amino acids. Germline CDR1 reads SGDLS; CDR2 reads YYNGEE. CDR3 nucleotide sequence: TGTGCCAGCAGCGTAGAGGGTGGGGGACTAGCGGGAAGCCAAAGGGAGCAGTTCTTC. This codes for CASSVEGGGLAGSQREQFF.

This clone was seen a single time. The J gene is TRBJ2-1, the V gene TRBV2; a weak D match, TRBD2 (5 bases). Trimming took 7 bases from V and 6 from J, leaving 19 bases between them. CDR1 SNHLY and CDR2 FYNNEI come from the germline V gene. The CDR3 is 15 residues long. The CDR3: CASMREPFIINEQFF. The CDR3 nucleotides are TGTGCCAGCATGAGGGAGCCCTTTATTATCAATGAGCAGTTCTTC.

The chain combines TRBV6-6 with TRBJ1-4; the D gene is possibly TRBD1 (5 bases). The CDR3 length is 15 residues. Trimming left V 6 bases short and J 6 bases short, with 17 bases between. Germline loops: CDR1 MNHNY, CDR2 SVGAGI (reference sequence). Here the CDR3 reads CASSPSDSGDEKLFF. CDR3 bases: TGTGCCAGCAGCCCTTCCGACAGTGGGGATGAAAAACTGTTTTTT.

This chain uses TRBV7-2 with TRBJ2-5; 9 bases fit TRBD2. Germline trimming cut 5 bases from V and 4 bases from J; bases unmatched to any gene: 5. Germline-derived CDR1 and CDR2 are SGHTA and FQGNSA. The CDR3 length is 14 residues. This CDR3 is CASSGAGGVETQYF. CDR3 DNA sequence: TGTGCCAGCAGCGGAGCGGGGGGAGTAGAGACCCAGTACTTC.

This clone was counted between two and nine times. The V call is TRBV28, the J call TRBJ1-2; no definite D call. CDR3 length: 17 residues. Looked up from germline, CDR1 is MDHEN and CDR2 is SYDVKM. V was pared by 6 bases and J by 3 bases, with 23 bases between. CDR3 loop: CASRTGGPSEGYYGYTF. CDR3 sequence (DNA): TGTGCCAGCAGAACGGGCGGACCGTCGGAGGGCTACTATGGCTACACCTTC.

The chain couples TRBV7-2 to TRBJ2-7; 7 bases agree with TRBD1. The length of the CDR3 is 13 residues. V shed 5 bases and J 4 bases; nucleotides not matched to a gene: 5. The germline gives CDR1 SGHTA, CDR2 FQGNSA. For the CDR3, the DNA is TGTGCCAGCAGCGCCCACAGGGGATACGAGCAGTACTTC. Translation: CASSAHRGYEQYF.

The chain has TRBV7-6 and TRBJ1-3; D is undetermined. Germline V CDR1 and CDR2: SGHVS, FNYEAQ. The CDR3 is 16 residues long. Trimming took 1 base from V and 1 from J, leaving 11 bases between them. The CDR3: CASSLEPRGSGNTIYF. The CDR3 DNA follows: TGTGCCAGCAGCTTAGAACCCCGGGGATCTGGAAACACCATATATTTT.

This clone has at least ten counts. V is TRBV6-4 and J is TRBJ1-4, with unresolved D. Germline V gene data show CDR1 as MRHNA and CDR2 as SNTAGT. Trimming took off 4 bases at V and 5 bases at J, with 20 bases between the two ends. CDR3 length: 17 amino acids. The CDR3 coding sequence is TGTGCCAGCAGTGGCCCGTCTATACCGCAACTGAATGAAAAACTGTTTTTT. Its translation: CASSGPSIPQLNEKLFF.

J is TRBJ2-7 and V is TRBV19, with 12 bases fitting TRBD1. CDR1 and CDR2 from the germline V gene are LNHDA and SQIVND (reference sequence). The trim removed 10 bases at V and 5 bases at J, leaving 6 bases unmatched. The CDR3 is 13 amino acids. The CDR3 region is CATAGTGGDEQYF. Here the CDR3 DNA reads TGTGCCACCGCCGGGACAGGGGGCGACGAGCAGTACTTC.

This clone was observed a single time. The rearrangement links TRBV7-9 to TRBJ1-1; D unresolved. Germline CDR1 SEHNR, CDR2 FQNEAQ (reference sequence). V was clipped by 4 bases and J by 6 bases, with 12 bases between them. CDR3 size: 13 residues. The CDR3: CASSSRTVSEAFF. In DNA, the CDR3 is TGTGCCAGCAGCTCACGGACTGTCTCTGAAGCTTTCTTT.

V gene TRBV7-3 combines with J gene TRBJ2-7; a weak D match, TRBD1 (5 bases). In germline, CDR1 is SGHTA, CDR2 FQGTGA. The CDR3 consists of 14 residues. Trimming took off 5 bases at V and 6 bases at J, with 17 bases between the two ends. This chain's CDR3 is CASSRRQGLGEQYF. CDR3 coding DNA: TGTGCCAGCAGCCGAAGGCAGGGCCTTGGCGAGCAGTACTTC.

This clone occurred a few times. The V gene is TRBV29-1, the J gene TRBJ2-2, with 9 nucleotides matching TRBD1. CDR1 is SQVTM, CDR2 ANQGSEA, per germline. This CDR3 has 15 amino acids. The V segment lost 7 bases and the J segment 4 bases; nucleotides outside the gene matches: 10. CDR3 DNA: TGCAGCGGAGGGGGGGGACAGGGCAGCACCGGGGAGCTGTTTTTT. Translation: CSGGGGQGSTGELFF.

The chain is built from TRBV15 and TRBJ2-7; 8 bases match TRBD1. The CDR3 covers 15 residues. Germline lookup yields CDR1 LNHNV and CDR2 YYDKDF (reference sequence). J lost 2 bases, V lost 0 bases, and 3 bases had no gene match. CDR3 in DNA: TGTGCCACCAGCAGAGATAAGGACAGGGCCTACGAGCAGTACTTC. This encodes CATSRDKDRAYEQYF.

The chain has TRBV28 and TRBJ2-5, with 7 positions matching TRBD2. Germline trimming cut 2 bases from V and 4 bases from J; bases unmatched to any gene: 10. CDR1 and CDR2 (germline): MDHEN, SYDVKM. This CDR3 spans 16 amino acids. The CDR3 protein is CASSLIPAGLVETQYF. The CDR3 nucleotides are TGTGCCAGCAGTTTAATCCCAGCGGGGTTGGTAGAGACCCAGTACTTC.

This clone came up once. V gene TRBV9 combines with J gene TRBJ2-2, with D tentatively TRBD1 (6 bases). Germline-derived CDR1 and CDR2 are SGDLS and YYNGEE. The CDR3 totals 15 residues. The V and J ends lost 4 bases and 6 bases respectively, with 16 bases between them. The CDR3: CASSPQGTSSGELFF. CDR3 coding DNA: TGTGCCAGCAGCCCACAGGGAACGAGCTCCGGGGAGCTGTTTTTT.

The J gene is TRBJ2-2, the V gene TRBV30, with D possibly TRBD1 on 6 matching bases. The CDR3 has 13 residues. Germline lookup yields CDR1 GTSNPN and CDR2 SVGIG (reference sequence). The V end was cut by 3 bases, the J end by 5 bases, with 10 bases between. As DNA, the CDR3 is TGTGCCTGGAGCACAGGGACGACCGGGGAGCTGTTTTTT. This gives the protein CAWSTGTTGELFF.

The chain joins TRBV6-5 to TRBJ2-7, with D perhaps matching TRBD2 (5 bases). This CDR3 spans 14 amino acids. From germline, CDR1 is MNHEY and CDR2 SVGAGI. Trimming removed 6 bases from V and 3 bases from J, with 15 bases in between. DNA of the CDR3: TGTGCCAGCAGCCGAGAGGAGCGGCTCTACGAGCAGTACTTC. Translated, it gives CASSREERLYEQYF.

In its sample, this clone was seen a few times. The CDR3 coding sequence is TGTGCCAGCAGTGCCGGACAGGACCCCTACGAGCAGTACTTC. Amino acid sequence: CASSAGQDPYEQYF. The chain has TRBV25-1 and TRBJ2-7; TRBD1 matches at 7 bases. CDR1 is MGHDK and CDR2 is SYGVNS in the germline V gene. The V segment lost 4 bases and the J segment 2 bases; nucleotides outside the gene matches: 5. The CDR3 consists of 14 residues.

This clone turned up a few times. The CDR3 is CASSLVGQNTGELFF. The CDR3 nucleotides read TGTGCCAGCAGCTTAGTGGGGCAGAACACCGGGGAGCTGTTTTTT. The rearrangement links TRBV11-2 to TRBJ2-2; D perhaps matches TRBD1 (5 bases). CDR3 length equals 15 residues. The V gene lost 1 base and the J gene lost 1 base, with 7 bases spanning the gap. Germline CDR1 SGHAT, CDR2 FQNNGV.

The CDR3 reads CASSSRAHSDEQFF. In nucleotides, the CDR3 is TGTGCCAGCAGCTCCCGGGCCCATAGCGATGAGCAGTTCTTC. This chain uses TRBV7-9 with TRBJ2-1; tentatively, D is TRBD2 (5 bases). The germline V and J ends were trimmed by 4 bases and 8 bases, with 15 bases remaining between them. CDR1 SEHNR and CDR2 FQNEAQ come from the germline V gene (reference sequence). The CDR3 spans 14 residues.

This clone was seen only once. The chain has TRBV6-1 and TRBJ1-5; D not certain. The V and J ends lost 8 bases and 3 bases respectively, with 14 bases between them. Looked up from germline, CDR1 is MNHNS and CDR2 is SASEGT. This CDR3 comprises 14 residues. The CDR3 loop reads CASSGGRNNQPQHF. In nucleotides, the CDR3 is TGTGCCAGCTCAGGAGGGAGGAACAATCAGCCCCAGCATTTT.